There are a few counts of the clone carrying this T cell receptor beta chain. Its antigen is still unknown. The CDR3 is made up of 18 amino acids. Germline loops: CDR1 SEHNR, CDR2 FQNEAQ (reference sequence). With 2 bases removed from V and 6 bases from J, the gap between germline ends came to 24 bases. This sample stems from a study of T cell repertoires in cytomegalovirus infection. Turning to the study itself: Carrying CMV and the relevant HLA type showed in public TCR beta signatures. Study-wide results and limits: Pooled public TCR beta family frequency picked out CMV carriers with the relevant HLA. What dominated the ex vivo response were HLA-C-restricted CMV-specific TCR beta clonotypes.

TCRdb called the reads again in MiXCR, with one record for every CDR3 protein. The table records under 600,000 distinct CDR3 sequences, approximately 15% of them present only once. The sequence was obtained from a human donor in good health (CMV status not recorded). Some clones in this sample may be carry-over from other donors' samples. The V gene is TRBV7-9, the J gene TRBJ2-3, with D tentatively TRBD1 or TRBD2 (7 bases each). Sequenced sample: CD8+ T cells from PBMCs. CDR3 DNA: TGTGCCAGCAGCTTAAAGATGGATGCAAGGGGGCGGGAGGATACGCAGTATTTT. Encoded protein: CASSLKMDARGREDTQYF.